These T cell receptor beta chains were read from a single sample in a study of T cell responses to AZD1222 COVID-19 vaccine. Profiled with immunoSEQ multiplex PCR; TCRdb holds only in-frame clones, not every one. Among some 120,000 clones, about 90% were seen once, and the ten largest hold 1.1%. Specimen: peripheral blood, collected on day 0 of AZD1222 vaccination. The receptor source for this set is an adult in good health. Each CDR3 is given with its conserved first and last residue. The D gene is left open where the match is weak. Size tells how often a clone was seen (once, few, many) or the class of an expanded clone, and some rows leave it out.

j_gene	abundance	d_gene	v_gene	CDR3aa	CDR3nt
TRBJ2-7	NA	TRBD1	TRBV28	CASSLPTTGGSYEQYF	TGTGCCAGCAGTCTCCCCACGACAGGGGGTTCCTACGAGCAGTACTTC
TRBJ2-7	NA	NA	TRBV30	CAWTFGLGRLEQYF	TGTGCCTGGACTTTCGGGCTAGGGAGGCTCGAGCAGTACTTC
TRBJ2-3	NA	NA	TRBV5-1	CASSLFPSASRDTQYF	TGCGCCAGCAGCTTGTTCCCTAGCGCCAGTAGAGATACGCAGTATTTT
TRBJ1-3	NA	NA	TRBV19	CASSIVGGWSGNTIYF	TGTGCCAGTAGTATCGTCGGGGGTTGGTCTGGAAACACCATATATTTT
TRBJ1-2	NA	NA	TRBV11-2	CASTQKGGYGYTF	TGTGCCAGCACCCAAAAGGGGGGCTATGGCTACACCTTC
TRBJ2-1	NA	NA	TRBV19	CASNSGVPYNEQFF	TGTGCCAGTAATTCCGGAGTTCCATACAATGAGCAGTTCTTC
TRBJ1-5	NA	TRBD1	TRBV11-2	CASSQDRDQPQHF	TGTGCCAGCAGCCAGGACAGGGATCAGCCCCAGCATTTT
TRBJ2-2	once	NA	TRBV5-1	CASSLRDIHTGELFF	TGCGCCAGCAGCTTGAGGGACATCCACACCGGGGAGCTGTTTTTT
TRBJ1-3	NA	NA	TRBV5-5	CASSLAGNTIYF	TGTGCCAGCAGCTTGGCCGGAAACACCATATATTTT
TRBJ2-7	few	NA	TRBV6-1	CASSEDGGYRSYEQYF	TGTGCCAGCAGTGAAGATGGAGGGTATAGATCCTACGAGCAGTACTTC
TRBJ1-1	NA	NA	TRBV4-1	CASSQVQVRNTEAFF	TGCGCCAGCAGCCAAGTTCAAGTTAGGAACACTGAAGCTTTCTTT
TRBJ2-7	NA	NA	TRBV5-1	CASSPAGPYEQYF	TGCGCCAGCAGCCCTGCGGGACCCTACGAGCAGTACTTC
TRBJ2-7	NA	NA	TRBV7-9	CASSLVDAEQYF	TGTGCCAGCAGCTTAGTCGATGCCGAGCAGTACTTC
TRBJ2-1	NA	TRBD2	TRBV6-5	CASSYSPGGNEQFF	TGTGCCAGCAGTTACTCGCCGGGGGGCAATGAGCAGTTCTTC
TRBJ1-2	NA	NA	TRBV4-1	CASSQEVNNYGYTF	TGCGCCAGCAGCCAAGAGGTCAACAACTATGGCTACACCTTC
TRBJ2-7	NA	NA	TRBV5-5	CASSLAQGYEQYF	TGTGCCAGCAGCTTGGCACAGGGCTACGAGCAGTACTTC
TRBJ2-2	NA	NA	TRBV11-3	CASSRTRTAGELFF	TGTGCCAGCAGTCGAACACGGACGGCCGGGGAGCTGTTTTTT
TRBJ1-5	NA	NA	TRBV10-3	CAISESGRGSNQPQHF	TGTGCCATCAGTGAGTCGGGGAGAGGGAGCAATCAGCCCCAGCATTTT
TRBJ1-1	NA	TRBD1	TRBV5-1	CASSSRGRDTEAFF	TGCGCCAGCTCCTCCAGGGGGCGCGACACTGAAGCTTTCTTT
TRBJ2-3	NA	TRBD2	TRBV11-3	CASSLELTSGRADTQYF	TGTGCCAGCAGCTTGGAACTAACTAGCGGGAGGGCAGATACGCAGTATTTT
TRBJ2-1	NA	NA	TRBV5-1	CASTVVGRDNEQFF	TGCGCCAGCACCGTGGTGGGTAGGGACAATGAGCAGTTCTTC
TRBJ1-1	NA	NA	TRBV19	CASSWTGVTNTEAFF	TGTGCCAGTAGCTGGACGGGAGTTACGAACACTGAAGCTTTCTTT
TRBJ1-6	NA	NA	TRBV3-1/TRBV3-2	CASSRSFGAGNSPLHF	TGTGCCAGCAGCCGCTCCTTTGGGGCCGGGAATTCACCCCTCCACTTT
TRBJ2-2	NA	NA	TRBV30	CAWGGQNTGELFF	TGTGCCTGGGGGGGACAAAACACCGGGGAGCTGTTTTTT
TRBJ2-1	NA	TRBD2	TRBV30	CAWSVGLAGEALRVGNEQFF	TGTGCCTGGAGCGTCGGACTAGCGGGAGAAGCCCTACGTGTCGGCAATGAGCAGTTCTTC
TRBJ2-3	NA	TRBD1	TRBV9	CASSVGLTGGTDTQYF	TGTGCCAGCAGCGTAGGTTTGACAGGGGGAACAGATACGCAGTATTTT
TRBJ2-3	NA	TRBD1	TRBV5-3	CARSSWDSADTQYF	TGTGCCAGAAGCTCCTGGGACAGCGCAGATACGCAGTATTTT
TRBJ1-4	once	NA	TRBV27	CASSRAVNEKLFF	TGTGCCAGCAGCCGGGCGGTGAATGAAAAACTGTTTTTT
TRBJ2-1	NA	NA	TRBV28	CASSLALRSDEQFF	TGTGCCAGCAGTTTAGCCTTACGTTCCGATGAGCAGTTCTTC
TRBJ2-1	NA	TRBD2	TRBV28	CASSWSPGLASNEQFF	TGTGCCAGCAGTTGGAGCCCCGGACTAGCTTCAAATGAGCAGTTCTTC
TRBJ2-6	NA	NA	TRBV11-2	CASSLVPSGANVLTF	TGTGCCAGCAGCTTAGTGCCCTCTGGGGCCAACGTCCTGACTTTC
TRBJ2-3	NA	NA	TRBV3-1/TRBV3-2	CASSQGTVTQYF	TGTGCCAGCAGCCAAGGCACTGTTACGCAGTATTTT
TRBJ1-1	NA	NA	TRBV3-1/TRBV3-2	CASSQVQTVAFF	TGTGCCAGCAGCCAAGTGCAGACAGTTGCTTTCTTT
TRBJ1-4	NA	NA	TRBV28	CASREFKFGNGKLFF	TGTGCCAGCAGAGAATTTAAATTCGGGAACGGAAAACTGTTTTTT
TRBJ2-7	NA	TRBD2	TRBV5-1	CASSFGGSSYEQYF	TGCGCCAGCAGCTTCGGCGGGAGCTCCTACGAGCAGTACTTC
TRBJ1-3	NA	NA	TRBV9	CASSPYGPVGNTIYF	TGTGCCAGCAGCCCCTATGGGCCAGTTGGGAACACCATATATTTT
TRBJ1-4	NA	NA	TRBV15	CATSRGEGEKLFF	TGTGCCACCAGCAGAGGTGAGGGTGAAAAACTGTTTTTT
TRBJ2-1	few	TRBD2	TRBV28	CASTSTSGRALSYNEQFF	TGTGCCAGCACCTCGACTAGCGGGAGGGCTTTGTCCTACAATGAGCAGTTCTTC
TRBJ2-3	NA	NA	TRBV29-1	CSVADPDTQYF	TGCAGCGTCGCAGACCCGGATACGCAGTATTTT
TRBJ1-3	NA	NA	TRBV29-1	CSVEPQGSGNTIYF	TGCAGCGTTGAACCCCAGGGCTCTGGAAACACCATATATTTT
TRBJ2-1	NA	TRBD2	TRBV3-1/TRBV3-2	CASSQGQLAGVSGEQFF	TGTGCCAGCAGCCAAGGACAACTAGCGGGAGTGTCAGGTGAGCAGTTCTTC
TRBJ2-7	few	TRBD2	TRBV4-1	CASSHKGLANSYEQYF	TGCGCCAGCAGCCACAAGGGACTAGCGAATTCCTACGAGCAGTACTTC
TRBJ2-1	NA	NA	TRBV18	CASSTNRGLNEQFF	TGTGCCAGCTCAACTAATAGGGGTCTCAATGAGCAGTTCTTC
TRBJ2-7	NA	NA	TRBV5-6	CASSFEGQQYF	TGTGCCAGCAGCTTCGAGGGCCAGCAGTACTTC
TRBJ2-2	NA	NA	TRBV7-2	CASSIVTGELFF	TGTGCCAGCAGCATCGTCACCGGGGAGCTGTTTTTT
TRBJ2-1	NA	NA	TRBV27	CASSEWGAYNEQFF	TGTGCCAGCAGCGAATGGGGCGCCTACAATGAGCAGTTCTTC